This T cell receptor (beta chain) appears in the sequencing data of a study of blood T cell repertoires in COVID-19. Whole-study context: Sites in the United States, Italy and Spain provided acute and convalescent COVID-19 samples.

Method: immunoSEQ multiplex PCR; TCRdb's copy keeps in-frame clones and lacks some. Of roughly 200,000 clones in the sample, 80% to 85% are singletons; the top ten hold approximately 4.8%. With 1 base removed from V and 4 bases from J, the gap between germline ends came to 8 bases. The germline V gene has CDR1 SGHVS and CDR2 FQNEAQ. There are 14 residues in the CDR3. The sequenced sample was peripheral blood. This chain uses TRBV7-8 with TRBJ1-5; a weak D match, TRBD1 (5 bases). The sequence came from a man aged 45-65 years with active or convalescent COVID-19. The CDR3 nucleotides read TGTGCCAGCAGCTTAGGCGGGGGAAATCAGCCCCAGCATTTT. This encodes CASSLGGGNQPQHF.